This record looks at one T cell receptor beta chain sequence and its context. This specimen belongs to a study of T cells after yellow fever vaccination. CDR3 length equals 15 residues. CDR1 and CDR2 (germline): SGHNT, YYREEE (reference sequence). The V segment lost 2 bases and the J segment 3 bases; nucleotides outside the gene matches: 5. TCRdb analysed the 5' RACE reads with MiXCR anew, one entry per CDR3 protein. The sample records roughly 500,000 distinct CDR3 sequences, about 19% being singletons. The rearrangement joins TRBV5-4 to TRBJ2-5; TRBD2 matches at 9 bases. This sequence originates from a man younger than 45 who received the YFV17D yellow fever vaccine. The source was PBMCs, collected 15 days after the yellow fever booster vaccination. The CDR3 bases are TGTGCCAGCAGCTTTAGCGGGGGAAATGAAGAGACCCAGTACTTC. Translating it yields CASSFSGGNEETQYF.